This TCR beta chain was obtained from a study of blood T cell repertoires in COVID-19. About the research overall: The United States, Italy and Spain supplied acute and convalescent COVID-19 samples. PBMCs, B-cell-depleted T cells, or T cells were the source of the cDNA or gDNA that made up the material.

In the authors' workflow: Estimated nucleated cell counts came from reference gene primer amplification. Profiling relied on immunoSEQ multiplex PCR, and the TCRdb table lists in-frame clones only, not all of them. The V and J calls and the clone size are those of that table, but D and trimming were determined from the DNA. The sample lists about 220,000 clones; about 83% were seen once. This clone was seen a single time. Per germline, CDR1 SGHRS and CDR2 YFSETQ. The CDR3 is 16 residues long. With V trimmed by 0 bases and J by 6 bases, 4 bases remained unmatched. The chain carries TRBV5-1 and TRBJ1-6, with TRBD1 matching over 9 bases. The TCR sequence derives from a middle-aged woman with active or convalescent COVID-19. The sample consisted of peripheral blood. The CDR3 coding sequence is TGCGCCAGCAGCTTGGACCCGGGACAGGGTAATTCACCCCTCCACTTT. This translates into CASSLDPGQGNSPLHF.